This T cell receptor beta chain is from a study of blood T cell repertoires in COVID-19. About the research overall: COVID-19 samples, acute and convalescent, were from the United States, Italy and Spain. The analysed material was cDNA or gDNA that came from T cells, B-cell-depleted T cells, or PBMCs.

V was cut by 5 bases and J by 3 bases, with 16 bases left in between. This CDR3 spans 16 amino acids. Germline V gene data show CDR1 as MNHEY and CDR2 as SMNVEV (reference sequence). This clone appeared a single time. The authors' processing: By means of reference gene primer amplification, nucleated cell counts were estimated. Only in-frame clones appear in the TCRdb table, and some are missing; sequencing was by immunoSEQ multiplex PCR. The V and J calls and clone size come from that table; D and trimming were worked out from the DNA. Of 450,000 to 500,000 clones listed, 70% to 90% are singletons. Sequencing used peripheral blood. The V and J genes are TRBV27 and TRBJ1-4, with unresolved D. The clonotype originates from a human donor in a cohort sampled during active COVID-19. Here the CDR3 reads CASSPPRLTANEKLFF. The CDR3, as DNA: TGTGCCAGCAGTCCCCCCAGGTTGACGGCTAATGAAAAACTGTTTTTT.